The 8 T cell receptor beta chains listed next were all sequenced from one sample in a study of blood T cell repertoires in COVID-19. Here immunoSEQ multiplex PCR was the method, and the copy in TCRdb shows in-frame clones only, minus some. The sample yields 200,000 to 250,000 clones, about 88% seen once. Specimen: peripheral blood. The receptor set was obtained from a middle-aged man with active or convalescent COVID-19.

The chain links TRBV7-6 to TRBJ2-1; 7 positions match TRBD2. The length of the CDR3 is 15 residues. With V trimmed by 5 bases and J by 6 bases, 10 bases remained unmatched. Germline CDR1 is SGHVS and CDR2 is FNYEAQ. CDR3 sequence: CASSRPGLFSNEQFF. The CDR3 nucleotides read TGTGCCAGCAGCCGCCCGGGACTATTTTCCAATGAGCAGTTCTTC.

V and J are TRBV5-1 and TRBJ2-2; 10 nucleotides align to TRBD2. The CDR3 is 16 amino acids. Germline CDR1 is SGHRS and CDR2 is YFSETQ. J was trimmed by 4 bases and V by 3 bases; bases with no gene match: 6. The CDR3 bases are TGCGCCAGCAGCTCGCGGACTAGCGGATTCACCGGGGAGCTGTTTTTT. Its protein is CASSSRTSGFTGELFF.

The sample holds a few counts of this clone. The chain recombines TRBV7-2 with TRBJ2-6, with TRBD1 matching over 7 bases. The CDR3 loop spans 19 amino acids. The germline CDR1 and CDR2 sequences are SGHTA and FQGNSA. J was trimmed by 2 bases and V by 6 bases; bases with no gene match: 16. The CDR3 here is CASSFAEYGTETGANVLTF. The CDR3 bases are TGTGCCAGCAGTTTTGCGGAGTACGGGACAGAGACTGGGGCCAACGTCCTGACTTTC.

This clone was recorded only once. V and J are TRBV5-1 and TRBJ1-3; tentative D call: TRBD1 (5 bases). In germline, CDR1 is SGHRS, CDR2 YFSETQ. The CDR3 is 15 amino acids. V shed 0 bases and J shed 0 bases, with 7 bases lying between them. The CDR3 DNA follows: TGCGCCAGCAGCTTGGGACAGCTCTCTGGAAACACCATATATTTT. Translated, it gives CASSLGQLSGNTIYF.

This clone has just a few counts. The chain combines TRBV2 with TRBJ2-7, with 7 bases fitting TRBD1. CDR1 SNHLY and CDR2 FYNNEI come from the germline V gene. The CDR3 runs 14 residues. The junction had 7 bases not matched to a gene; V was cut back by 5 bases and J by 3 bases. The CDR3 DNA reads TGTGCCAGCAGTTACGGGACAGCAGACTACGAGCAGTACTTC. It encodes CASSYGTADYEQYF.

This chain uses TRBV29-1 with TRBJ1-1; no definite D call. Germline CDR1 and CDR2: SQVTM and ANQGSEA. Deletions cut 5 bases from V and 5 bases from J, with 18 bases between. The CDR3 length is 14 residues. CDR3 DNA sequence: TGCAGCGTTTGCTGGCGGGAGAAGGATACTGAAGCTTTCTTT. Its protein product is CSVCWREKDTEAFF. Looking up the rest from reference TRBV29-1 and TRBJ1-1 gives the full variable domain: SAVISQKPSRDICQRGTSLTIQCQVDSQVTMMFWYRQQPGQSLTLIATANQGSEATYESGFVIDKFPISRPNLTFSTLTVSNMSPEDSSIYLCSVCWREKDTEAFFGQGTRLTVV.

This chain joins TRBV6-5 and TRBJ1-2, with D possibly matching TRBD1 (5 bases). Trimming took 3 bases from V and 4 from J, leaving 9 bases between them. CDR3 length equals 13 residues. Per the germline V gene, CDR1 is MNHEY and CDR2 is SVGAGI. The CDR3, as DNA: TGTGCCAGCAGTTATGAAGGGGCCTATGGCTACACCTTC. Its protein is CASSYEGAYGYTF.

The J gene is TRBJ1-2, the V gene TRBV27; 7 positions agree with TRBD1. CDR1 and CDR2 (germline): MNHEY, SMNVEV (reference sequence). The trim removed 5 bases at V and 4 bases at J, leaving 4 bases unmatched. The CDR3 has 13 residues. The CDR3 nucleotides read TGTGCCAGCAGTCGACAGGGTGTCTATGGCTACACCTTC. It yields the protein CASSRQGVYGYTF.